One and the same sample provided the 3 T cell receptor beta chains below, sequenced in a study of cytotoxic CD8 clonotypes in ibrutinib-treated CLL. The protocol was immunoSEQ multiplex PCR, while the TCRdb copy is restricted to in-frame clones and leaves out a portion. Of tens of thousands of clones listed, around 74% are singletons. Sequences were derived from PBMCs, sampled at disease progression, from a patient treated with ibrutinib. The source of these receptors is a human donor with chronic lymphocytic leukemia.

CDR3 loop: CASSNPWGQKNEQFF. The DNA of the CDR3 is TGTGCCAGCAGCAATCCGTGGGGACAGAAGAATGAGCAGTTCTTC. This chain uses TRBV5-4 with TRBJ2-1; 7 positions match TRBD1. Looked up from germline, CDR1 is SGHNT and CDR2 is YYREEE (reference sequence). V lost 4 bases, J lost 7 bases, and 11 bases stayed unmatched. The CDR3 totals 15 residues.

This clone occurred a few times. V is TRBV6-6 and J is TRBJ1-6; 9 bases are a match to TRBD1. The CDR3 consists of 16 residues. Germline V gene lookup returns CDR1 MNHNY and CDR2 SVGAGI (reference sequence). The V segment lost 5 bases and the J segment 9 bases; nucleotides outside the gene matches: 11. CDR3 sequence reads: CASSPTPGQGGSPLHF. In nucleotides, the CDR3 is TGTGCCAGCAGTCCGACCCCGGGACAGGGTGGTTCACCCCTCCACTTT.

The CDR3 sequence: CSVEDDEVGGTAFF. CDR3 DNA sequence: TGCAGCGTTGAAGATGACGAGGTTGGGGGCACAGCTTTCTTT. This chain links TRBV29-1 with TRBJ1-1, with a tentative D call TRBD1 (6 bases). Trimming stripped 0 bases from V and 10 bases from J, with 18 bases between. Germline CDR1 reads SQVTM; CDR2 reads ANQGSEA. CDR3 length equals 14 residues.